Listed below are T cell receptor beta chains from one sample, sequenced in a study of CD4+ T cells in melanoma. Method: immunoSEQ multiplex PCR; TCRdb's copy keeps in-frame clones and lacks some. The table shows fewer than 150,000 clones, with around 90% occurring only once. These receptor sequences come from a human donor with melanoma. Each CDR3 is given with its conserved first and last residue. D genes are given only for firm matches. Size values are once, few and many counts, or a class for expanded clones, and some rows have none.

TGTGCCAGCAGTCCCGGTGGTAGCGGGGGTTACAATGAGCAGTTCTTC	CASSPGGSGGYNEQFF	TRBD2	16	.	TRBV7-3	TRBJ2-1
TGCAGCGTTATGCCCCGGGGTTGGACCGGGGAGCTGTTTTTT	CSVMPRGWTGELFF	.	14	.	TRBV29-1	TRBJ2-2
TGCGCCAGCAGCCAAGTATGGGACAGGGCTTCACCCCTCCACTTT	CASSQVWDRASPLHF	TRBD1	15	.	TRBV4-1	TRBJ1-6
TGTGCCAGCAGCCCAGGGGGCGCTAGAGGCCACGAGCAGTACTTC	CASSPGGARGHEQYF	TRBD1	15	.	TRBV11-3	TRBJ2-7
TGTGCCAGCAGCTTAGGTGGATCTGGGGCCAACGTCCTGACTTTC	CASSLGGSGANVLTF	.	15	.	TRBV7-6	TRBJ2-6
TGTGCCAGCAGCATCGCTAGCGGGGGGGGCACAGATACGCAGTATTTT	CASSIASGGGTDTQYF	TRBD2	16	.	TRBV5-4	TRBJ2-3
TGTGCCAGCAGCAAGACTAGCGGGGGGGCAGGAAGGTACGAGCAGTACTTC	CASSKTSGGAGRYEQYF	TRBD2	17	.	TRBV5-4	TRBJ2-7
TGTGCCAGGGTCGTGCTCCACGGCTCTGGAAACACCATATATTTT	CARVVLHGSGNTIYF	.	15	.	TRBV6-1	TRBJ1-3
TGTGCCAGCTCACCAAGGGTCTACTCTGGAAACACCATATATTTT	CASSPRVYSGNTIYF	.	15	.	TRBV18	TRBJ1-3
TGTGCCTGGGGTCCACCCCAAGGGTCCTATAATTCACCCCTCCACTTT	CAWGPPQGSYNSPLHF	.	16	.	TRBV30	TRBJ1-6
TGTGCCAGCAGCTTAGCGCTCCAGCCTTACGAGCAGTACTTC	CASSLALQPYEQYF	.	14	.	TRBV7-9	TRBJ2-7
TGTGCCAGCAGCTTATCGGGGGAATCGGGGGTCTACGAGCAGTACTTC	CASSLSGESGVYEQYF	.	16	.	TRBV7-3	TRBJ2-7
TGTGCCAGCAGTTCATACTACGAGCAGTACTTC	CASSSYYEQYF	.	11	.	TRBV6-5	TRBJ2-7
TGTGCCAGTAGCCAGCCAGGGGCTGGGGCCAACGTCCTGACTTTC	CASSQPGAGANVLTF	.	15	once	TRBV19	TRBJ2-6
TGTGCCTGGAGTGTTTGGGGGCGCGGTGAAAAACTGTTTTTT	CAWSVWGRGEKLFF	.	14	.	TRBV30	TRBJ1-4
TGCGCCAGCAGCTTGGGTAGCGGGGAGCGGACCCAGTACTTC	CASSLGSGERTQYF	TRBD2	14	.	TRBV5-1	TRBJ2-5
TGTGCCAGCAGTTTAAAAGGGTACAGGGGGCAAAACACTGAAGCTTTCTTT	CASSLKGYRGQNTEAFF	TRBD1	17	.	TRBV27	TRBJ1-1
TGTGCCATCAGCCCCCAGACAGGGTCTAACTATGGCTACACCTTC	CAISPQTGSNYGYTF	TRBD1	15	.	TRBV10-3	TRBJ1-2
TGTGCCAGCACCCTCAGGACGGGGTCATCCTACGAGCAGTACTTC	CASTLRTGSSYEQYF	.	15	.	TRBV5-8	TRBJ2-7
TGTGCCAGCAGCCTAGGACAGGGATTATACACAGATACGCAGTATTTT	CASSLGQGLYTDTQYF	TRBD1	16	.	TRBV7-9	TRBJ2-3
TGTGCCAGCAGTGACCCCGGACAGGGAGGCAGCCACGAGCAGTACTTC	CASSDPGQGGSHEQYF	TRBD1	16	.	TRBV6-1	TRBJ2-7
TGTGCCAGCAGCCCCAGCCCCTATGGCTACACCTTC	CASSPSPYGYTF	.	12	.	TRBV7-2	TRBJ1-2
TGTGCCAGCAGCTGGGACGGGGGCTACGAGCAGTACTTC	CASSWDGGYEQYF	.	13	.	TRBV7-9	TRBJ2-7
TGTGCCAGTAGTGCCCCGTTGGGACAGGGTCACCCTGAAGCTTTCTTT	CASSAPLGQGHPEAFF	TRBD1	16	.	TRBV19	TRBJ1-1
TGCGCCAGCAGCTTGGCCGACAGGGCAAACGGGGAGCTGTTTTTT	CASSLADRANGELFF	TRBD1	15	.	TRBV5-1	TRBJ2-2
TGTGCCAGCAGTTACTCGAGGTCCCCCTACTACAATGAGCAGTTCTTC	CASSYSRSPYYNEQFF	.	16	.	TRBV6-5	TRBJ2-1
TGTGCCAGTACCACGACTAGCGGGGTGGATGAGCAGTTCTTC	CASTTTSGVDEQFF	TRBD2	14	.	TRBV19	TRBJ2-1
TGCGCCAGCAGCCCCCGGGACAGGGGAGACGAGCAGTACTTC	CASSPRDRGDEQYF	TRBD1	14	.	TRBV4-1	TRBJ2-7
TGTGCCAGCAGGGGAGGGGGGGGCCGGACAGATACGCAGTATTTT	CASRGGGGRTDTQYF	.	15	.	TRBV2	TRBJ2-3
TGCGCCAGCAGCACAATCCCAGGGGGGACGGAGACCCAGTACTTC	CASSTIPGGTETQYF	.	15	.	TRBV5-1	TRBJ2-5